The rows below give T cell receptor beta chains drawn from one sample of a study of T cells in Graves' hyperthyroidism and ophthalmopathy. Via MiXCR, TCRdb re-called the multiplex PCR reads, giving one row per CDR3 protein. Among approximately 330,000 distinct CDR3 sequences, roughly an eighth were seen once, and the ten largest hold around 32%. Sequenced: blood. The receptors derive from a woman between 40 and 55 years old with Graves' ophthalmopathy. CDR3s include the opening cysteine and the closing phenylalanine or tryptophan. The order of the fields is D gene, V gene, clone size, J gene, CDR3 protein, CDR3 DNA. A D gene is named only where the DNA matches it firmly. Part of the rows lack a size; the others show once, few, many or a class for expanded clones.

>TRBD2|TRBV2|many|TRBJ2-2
CASKTSGRAATGELFF
TGTGCCAGTAAAACTAGCGGGAGGGCCGCCACCGGGGAGCTGTTTTTT
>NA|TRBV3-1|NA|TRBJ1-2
CASSQDGGTSYGYTF
TGTGCCAGCAGCCAAGATGGGGGGACCTCCTATGGCTACACCTTC
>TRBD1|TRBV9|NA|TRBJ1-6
CASSVVGQENSPLHF
TGTGCCAGCAGCGTAGTGGGACAGGAAAATTCACCCCTCCACTTT
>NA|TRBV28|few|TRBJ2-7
CASSGTSGWHDEQYF
TGTGCCAGCAGTGGGACGTCGGGTTGGCATGACGAGCAGTACTTC
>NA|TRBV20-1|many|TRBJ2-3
CSAWADTQYF
TGCAGTGCGTGGGCAGATACGCAGTATTTT
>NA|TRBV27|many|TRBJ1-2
CASSVEQGALYGYTF
TGTGCCAGCAGTGTCGAACAGGGCGCTCTTTATGGCTACACCTTC
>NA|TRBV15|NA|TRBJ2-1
CATSRGGGGDEQFF
TGTGCCACCAGCAGAGGAGGGGGTGGTGATGAGCAGTTCTTC
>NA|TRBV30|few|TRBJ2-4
CAWGTGTSSYF
NA
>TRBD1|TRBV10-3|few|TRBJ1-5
CATEQGASNQPQHF
TGTGCCACCGAACAGGGGGCGAGCAATCAGCCCCAGCATTTT
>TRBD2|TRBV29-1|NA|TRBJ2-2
CSVGRGGNTGELFF
TGCAGCGTTGGCCGGGGGGGTAACACCGGGGAGCTGTTTTTT
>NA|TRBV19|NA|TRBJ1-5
CASSIGGRGNQPQHF
TGTGCCAGTAGTATAGGGGGTCGGGGCAATCAGCCCCAGCATTTT
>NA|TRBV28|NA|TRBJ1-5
CASSLQGANSNQPQHF
TGTGCCAGCAGTTTACAGGGAGCAAATAGCAATCAGCCCCAGCATTTT
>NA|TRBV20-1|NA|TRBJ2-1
CSARDGGGGVANEQFF
TGCAGTGCTAGAGATGGAGGGGGCGGGGTTGCGAATGAGCAGTTCTTC
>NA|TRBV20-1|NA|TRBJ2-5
CSAIQINQETQYF
TGCAGTGCCATTCAGATAAATCAAGAGACCCAGTACTTC
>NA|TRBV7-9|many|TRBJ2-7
CASSLGRTSEQYF
TGTGCCAGCAGCTTAGGACGGACGTCCGAGCAGTACTTC
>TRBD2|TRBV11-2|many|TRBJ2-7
CASSASGTSSYEQYF
TGTGCCAGCAGCGCTTCCGGGACTAGCTCCTACGAGCAGTACTTC
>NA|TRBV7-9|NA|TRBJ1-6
CASSLTLRSLYSPLHF
TGTGCCAGCAGCTTAACCCTCAGGAGCTTGTATTCACCCCTCCACTTT